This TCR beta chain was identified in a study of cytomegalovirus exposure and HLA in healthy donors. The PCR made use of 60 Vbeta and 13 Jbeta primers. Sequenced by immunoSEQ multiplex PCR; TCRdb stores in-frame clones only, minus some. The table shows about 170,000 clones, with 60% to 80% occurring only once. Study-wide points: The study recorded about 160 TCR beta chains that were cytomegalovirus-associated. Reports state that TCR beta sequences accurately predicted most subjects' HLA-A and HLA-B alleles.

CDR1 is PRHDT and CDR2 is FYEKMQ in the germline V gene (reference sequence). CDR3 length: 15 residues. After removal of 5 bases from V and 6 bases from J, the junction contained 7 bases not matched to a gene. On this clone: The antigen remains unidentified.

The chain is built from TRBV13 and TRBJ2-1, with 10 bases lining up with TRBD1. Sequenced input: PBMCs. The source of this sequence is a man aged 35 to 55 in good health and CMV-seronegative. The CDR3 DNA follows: TGTGCCAGCAGCCGCGGGACAGGGGAAGGCAATGAGCAGTTCTTC. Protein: CASSRGTGEGNEQFF.